This T cell receptor beta chain was found in a study of regulatory T cells in long-lasting Graves disease. The germline gives CDR1 SGHTA, CDR2 FQGNSA. The CDR3 is made up of 18 amino acids. CDR3 regions were amplified by Arm-PCR using iRepertoire HTBI primers to build TCR beta libraries. MiXCR, run by TCRdb on the multiplex PCR reads, gives a single entry per CDR3 protein. The repertoire has fewer than 450,000 distinct CDR3 sequences, about 20% of them found once; the top ten carry about a quarter. Time point given: persistent/refractory GD, antithyroid drugs over 5 years with positive TRAb. From PBMCs, RNA was extracted and then used to make the TCR library. This clonotype was detected a few times. A much larger clone is a single base away; this may be a read error.

The specimen was peripheral blood mononuclear cells (PBMCs), collected when the disease was refractory, from a patient treated with antithyroid drugs. This sequence originates from a female donor with Graves disease. The chain has TRBV7-2 and TRBJ2-4; 11 bases fit TRBD2. The CDR3 loop is CASSRQTSGSMSKNTQYF. As DNA, the CDR3 is TGTGCCAGCAGCCGACAAACTAGCGGGAGTATGTCCAAAAACACTCAGTACTTC.